This T cell receptor beta chain is drawn from a study of blood T cell repertoires in COVID-19 (dated by TCRdb to about 2020). About the investigation overall: Samples from collaborators originated in the United States, Italy and Spain and spanned both the acute and convalescent phases of COVID-19. The prospective study material was composed of cDNA or gDNA derived from T cells, B-cell-depleted T cells, or PBMCs. Subjects who had been exposed to COVID-19, were actively infected with it, or had recovered from it provided the deeply sampled blood TCRbeta repertoires that made up the dataset. The repertoires were released in a freely available public database meant as a resource for research on the immune response to SARS-CoV-2. Samples came from the ongoing ImmuneRACE study (first 160 participants) plus 1,254 subjects from 6 global collaborators. Nearly every sample came with metadata listing a de-identified subject ID, COVID-19 status, age in years and sex. Where available, HLA class I and class II types were taken from metadata supplied by the sample provider and were not determined by assay-based typing. Broad study findings and their caveats: Clinical and demographic metadata were provided uncurated, with the amount varying by source and participant.

Participants in the prospective study were enrolled through a virtual design, were aged 18 to 89 years, and lived in 24 United States geographic areas. In the prospective study, participants were assigned to cohorts based on the clinical history participants reported in a screening survey and a study questionnaire. ImmuneRACE Cohort 3 recovered participants were defined by two consecutive negative NP/OP PCR tests, healthcare professional clearance, or symptom resolution. In the prospective study, mobile phlebotomists collected whole blood, serum and a nasopharyngeal or oropharyngeal swab from each participant. Over a 2-month period, participants in the prospective study had the option of providing additional blood draws and questionnaires. Prospective study blood samples were shipped either frozen or at room temperature before DNA extraction. A remark on this clone: The clone's antigen remains unknown. Qualities for individual bases were not recorded, and no much larger clone is one base off.

The immunoSEQ Assay, a bias-controlled multiplex PCR, was used to amplify TCRbeta CDR3 regions from genomic DNA. Regarding the original processing steps: Within the assay, amplification of reference gene primers was used to estimate how many nucleated cells each sample contained. To quantify the absolute abundance of each unique TCRbeta CDR3 rearrangement, sequence reads were collapsed and filtered. For each sample, productive Simpson clonality was calculated as the square root of Simpson's diversity index across productive rearrangements. As stored in TCRdb, this immuneACCESS dataset retains in-frame rearrangements with V and J assigned. A fraction of the clones does not appear; measured against another copy, unresolved V genes explain less than half of the discrepancy, and the remainder lacks a known reason. V and J calls and clone size follow that table, whereas D and trimming were derived from the DNA. Within this sample are 500,000 or so clones, with 87% of them counted one time only. The top ten constitute 0.7% of the sample.

Sequencing was done on a sample of PBMCs or T cells enriched from blood (not recorded which). This clonotype was sampled from a young woman who had recovered from COVID-19.

The CDR3 protein is CASSRVEPEKLFF. The sequenced DNA: TGTGCCAGCAGCCGGGTCGAGCCTGAAAAACTGTTTTTT. Recombination linked TRBV7-8 to TRBJ1-4; the D gene identity is not certain. V is reduced by 5 bases and J by 7 bases, leaving a spacing of 11 bases between them. CDR1 and CDR2 are read off the germline V gene as SGHVS and FQNEAQ. CDR3 length: 13 amino acids, cysteine to phenylalanine. The entry retains the CDR3 DNA only, 39 bases that are in frame from base 1.